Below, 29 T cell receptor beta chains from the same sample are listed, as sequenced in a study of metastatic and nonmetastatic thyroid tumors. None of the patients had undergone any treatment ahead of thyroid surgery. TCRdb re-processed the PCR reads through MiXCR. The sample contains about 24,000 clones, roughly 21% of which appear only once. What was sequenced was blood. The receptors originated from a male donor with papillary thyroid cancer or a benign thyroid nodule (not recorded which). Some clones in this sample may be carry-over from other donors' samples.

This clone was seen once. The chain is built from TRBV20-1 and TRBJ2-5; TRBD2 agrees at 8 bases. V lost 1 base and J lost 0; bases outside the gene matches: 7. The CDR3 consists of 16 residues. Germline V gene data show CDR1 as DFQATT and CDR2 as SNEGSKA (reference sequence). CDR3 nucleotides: TGCAGTGCTAGAGTGGAAACTAGCGGTGACCAAGAGACCCAGTACTTC. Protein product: CSARVETSGDQETQYF.

CDR3 DNA sequence: TGTGCCAGCAGCCTCTACTTGAATGAGCAGTTCTTC. Protein: CASSLYLNEQFF. V gene TRBV7-6 combines with J gene TRBJ2-1; D gene ambiguous. V was trimmed by 5 bases and J by 7 bases, leaving 9 bases between them. In germline, CDR1 is SGHVS, CDR2 FNYEAQ. This CDR3 is built from 12 residues.

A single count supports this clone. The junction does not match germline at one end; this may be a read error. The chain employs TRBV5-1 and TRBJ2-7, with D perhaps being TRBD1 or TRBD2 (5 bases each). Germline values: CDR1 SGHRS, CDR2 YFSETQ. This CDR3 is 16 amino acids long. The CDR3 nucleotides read TGCGCCATCAGCTTGTCCCCCGGGACGGTGAATTACGGGCAGTACTTC. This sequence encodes CAISLSPGTVNYGQYF.

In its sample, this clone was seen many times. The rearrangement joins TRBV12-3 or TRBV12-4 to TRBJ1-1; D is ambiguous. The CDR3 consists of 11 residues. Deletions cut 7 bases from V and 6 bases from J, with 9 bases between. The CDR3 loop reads CASTSWSEAFF. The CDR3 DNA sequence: TGTGCCAGCACCTCGTGGTCTGAAGCTTTCTTT.

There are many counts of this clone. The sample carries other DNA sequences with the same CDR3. The CDR3 nucleotides read TGTGCCAGCAGCTTATTTGCAGGGGGCGGCGAGCAGTACTTC. Protein sequence: CASSLFAGGGEQYF. J is TRBJ2-7 and V is TRBV7-9; 8 positions match TRBD1. After removal of 2 bases from V and 6 bases from J, the junction contained 6 bases not matched to a gene. The CDR3 contains 14 residues. Germline V gene sequence: CDR1 SEHNR, CDR2 FQNEAQ (reference sequence).

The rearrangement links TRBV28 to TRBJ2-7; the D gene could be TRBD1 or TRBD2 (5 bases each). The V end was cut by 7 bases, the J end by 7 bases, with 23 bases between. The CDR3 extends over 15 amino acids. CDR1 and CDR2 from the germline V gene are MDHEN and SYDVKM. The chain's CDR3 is CASIARGSIFGEQYF. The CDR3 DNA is TGTGCCAGCATTGCTCGGGGCTCCATCTTCGGGGAGCAGTACTTC. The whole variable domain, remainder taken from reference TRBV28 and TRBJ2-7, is DVKVTQSSRYLVKRTGEKVFLECVQDMDHENMFWYRQDPGLGLRLIYFSYDVKMKEKGDIPEGYSVSREKKERFSLILESASTNQTSMYLCASIARGSIFGEQYFGPGTRLTVT.

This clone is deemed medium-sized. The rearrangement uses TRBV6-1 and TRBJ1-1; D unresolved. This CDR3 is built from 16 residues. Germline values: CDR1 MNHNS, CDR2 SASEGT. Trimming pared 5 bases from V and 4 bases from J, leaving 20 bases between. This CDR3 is CASSLEGYPFGTEAFF. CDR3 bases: TGTGCCAGCAGTCTGGAGGGTTATCCTTTTGGCACTGAAGCTTTCTTT.

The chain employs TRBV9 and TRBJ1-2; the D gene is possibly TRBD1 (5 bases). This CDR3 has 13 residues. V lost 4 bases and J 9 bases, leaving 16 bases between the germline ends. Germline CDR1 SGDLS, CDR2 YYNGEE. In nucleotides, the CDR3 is TGTGCCAGCAGCCCCGGAGGGGCCCTGAGCTACACCTTC. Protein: CASSPGGALSYTF. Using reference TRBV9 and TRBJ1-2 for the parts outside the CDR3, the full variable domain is DSGVTQTPKHLITATGQRVTLRCSPRSGDLSVYWYQQSLDQGLQFLIQYYNGEERAKGNILERFSAQQFPDLHSELNLSSLELGDSALYFCASSPGGALSYTFGSGTRLTVV.

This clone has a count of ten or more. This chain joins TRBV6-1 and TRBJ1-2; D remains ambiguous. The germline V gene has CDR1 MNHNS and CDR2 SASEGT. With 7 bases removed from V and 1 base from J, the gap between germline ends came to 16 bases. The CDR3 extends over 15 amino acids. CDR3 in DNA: TGTGCCAGCACCCCCCGAGGTCACGGTAACTATGGCTACACCTTC. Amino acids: CASTPRGHGNYGYTF.

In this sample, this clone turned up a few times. The DNA of the CDR3 is TGTGCCAGCAGCCCCTTAGCGGGAGGGCTCGAGCAGTACTTC. Protein sequence: CASSPLAGGLEQYF. The V gene is TRBV6-1, the J gene TRBJ2-7; the match to TRBD2 covers 11 bases. V trimming: 6 bases; J trimming: 6 bases; junction bases outside the gene matches: 7. The germline V gene encodes CDR1 MNHNS and CDR2 SASEGT. The CDR3 has 14 amino acids.

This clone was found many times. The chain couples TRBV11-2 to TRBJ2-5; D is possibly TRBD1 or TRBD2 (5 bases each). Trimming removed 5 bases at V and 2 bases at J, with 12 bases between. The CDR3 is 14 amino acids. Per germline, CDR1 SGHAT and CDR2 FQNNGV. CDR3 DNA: TGTGCCAGCAGCCCTCCGGGGACGCAAGAGACCCAGTACTTC. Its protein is CASSPPGTQETQYF.

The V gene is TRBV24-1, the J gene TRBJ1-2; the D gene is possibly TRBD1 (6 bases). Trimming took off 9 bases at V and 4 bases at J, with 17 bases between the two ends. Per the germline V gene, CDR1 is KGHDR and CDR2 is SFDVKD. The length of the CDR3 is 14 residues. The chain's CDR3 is CATGDKEIPYGYTF. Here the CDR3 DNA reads TGTGCCACCGGGGACAAGGAAATCCCCTATGGCTACACCTTC.

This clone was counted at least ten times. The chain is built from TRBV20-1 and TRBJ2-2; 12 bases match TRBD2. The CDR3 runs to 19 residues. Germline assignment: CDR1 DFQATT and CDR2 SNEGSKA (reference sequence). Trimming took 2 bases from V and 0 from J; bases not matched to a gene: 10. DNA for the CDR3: TGCAGTGCTAGAAAAGGTGGGCTAGCGGGAGGGCCGAACACCGGGGAGCTGTTTTTT. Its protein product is CSARKGGLAGGPNTGELFF.

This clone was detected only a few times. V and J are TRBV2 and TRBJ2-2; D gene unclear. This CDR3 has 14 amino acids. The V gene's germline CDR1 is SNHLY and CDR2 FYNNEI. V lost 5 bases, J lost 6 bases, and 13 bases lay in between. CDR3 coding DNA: TGTGCCAGCAGTAGGGAAATGTTTCCCGGGGAGCTGTTTTTT. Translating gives CASSREMFPGELFF.

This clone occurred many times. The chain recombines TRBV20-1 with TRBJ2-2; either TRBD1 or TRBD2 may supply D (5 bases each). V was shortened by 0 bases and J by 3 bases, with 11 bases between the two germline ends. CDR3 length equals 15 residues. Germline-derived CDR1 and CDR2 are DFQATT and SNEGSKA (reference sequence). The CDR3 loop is CSAREEGLDTGELFF. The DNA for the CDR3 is TGCAGTGCTAGAGAAGAGGGGTTGGACACCGGGGAGCTGTTTTTT.

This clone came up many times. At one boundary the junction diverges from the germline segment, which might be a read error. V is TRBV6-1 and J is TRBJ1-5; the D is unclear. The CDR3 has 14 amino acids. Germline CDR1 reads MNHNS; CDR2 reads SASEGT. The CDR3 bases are TGTGCCAGCAGTGAACAGTTTTATAATCATCCCCAGCATTTT. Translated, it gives CASSEQFYNHPQHF.

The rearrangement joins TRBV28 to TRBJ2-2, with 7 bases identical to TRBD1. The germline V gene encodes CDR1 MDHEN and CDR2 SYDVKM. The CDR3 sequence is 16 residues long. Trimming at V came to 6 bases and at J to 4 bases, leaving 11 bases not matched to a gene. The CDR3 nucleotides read TGTGCCAGCAGCGTCGCCGGGACAGTAGTCACCGGGGAGCTGTTTTTT. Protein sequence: CASSVAGTVVTGELFF.

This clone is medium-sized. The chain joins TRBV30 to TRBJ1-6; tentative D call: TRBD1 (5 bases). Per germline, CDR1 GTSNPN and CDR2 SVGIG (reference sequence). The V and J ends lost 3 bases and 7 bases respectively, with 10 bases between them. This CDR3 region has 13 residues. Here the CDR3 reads CAWSIGGNSPLHF. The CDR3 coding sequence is TGTGCCTGGAGCATCGGGGGGAATTCACCCCTCCACTTT.

CDR3 in DNA: TGCAGTGCCGAAAGCGGGAGCTCCTACGAGCAGTACTTC. Amino acids: CSAESGSSYEQYF. The chain employs TRBV20-1 and TRBJ2-7; 8 bases agree with TRBD2. The CDR3 spans 13 residues. Unmatched junction bases numbered 4, after V lost 6 bases and J lost 0 bases. Per germline, CDR1 DFQATT and CDR2 SNEGSKA (reference sequence).

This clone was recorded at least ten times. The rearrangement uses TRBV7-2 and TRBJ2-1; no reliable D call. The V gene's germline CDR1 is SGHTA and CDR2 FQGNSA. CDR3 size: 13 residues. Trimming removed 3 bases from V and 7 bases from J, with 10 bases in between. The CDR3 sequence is CASSFDWRNEQFF. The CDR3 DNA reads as TGTGCCAGCAGCTTTGACTGGCGTAATGAGCAGTTCTTC.

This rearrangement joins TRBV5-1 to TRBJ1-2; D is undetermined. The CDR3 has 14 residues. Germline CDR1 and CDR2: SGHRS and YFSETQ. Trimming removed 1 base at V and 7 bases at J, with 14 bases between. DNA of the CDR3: TGCGCCAGCAGCTTGACAGTGGGCTATGGTGGCTACACCTTC. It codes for CASSLTVGYGGYTF.

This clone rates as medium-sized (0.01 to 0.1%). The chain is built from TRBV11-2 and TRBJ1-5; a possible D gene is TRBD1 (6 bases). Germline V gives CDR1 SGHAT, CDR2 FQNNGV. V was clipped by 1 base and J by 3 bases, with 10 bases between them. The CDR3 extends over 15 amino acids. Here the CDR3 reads CASSLVGGNNQPQHF. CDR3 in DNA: TGTGCCAGCAGCTTAGTAGGGGGGAACAATCAGCCCCAGCATTTT.

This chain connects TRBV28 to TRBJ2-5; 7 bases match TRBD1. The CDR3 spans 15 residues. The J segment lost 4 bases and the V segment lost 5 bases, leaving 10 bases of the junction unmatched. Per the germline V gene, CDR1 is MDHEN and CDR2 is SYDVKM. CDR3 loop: CASSTPTGVGETQYF. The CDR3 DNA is TGTGCCAGCAGTACTCCAACAGGGGTTGGAGAGACCCAGTACTTC.

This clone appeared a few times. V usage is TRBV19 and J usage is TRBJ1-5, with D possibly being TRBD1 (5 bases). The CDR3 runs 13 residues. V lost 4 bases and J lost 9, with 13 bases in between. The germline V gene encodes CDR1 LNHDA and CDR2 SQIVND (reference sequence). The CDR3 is CASSTTGVGPQHF. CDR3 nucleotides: TGTGCCAGTAGTACCACAGGAGTTGGGCCCCAGCATTTT.

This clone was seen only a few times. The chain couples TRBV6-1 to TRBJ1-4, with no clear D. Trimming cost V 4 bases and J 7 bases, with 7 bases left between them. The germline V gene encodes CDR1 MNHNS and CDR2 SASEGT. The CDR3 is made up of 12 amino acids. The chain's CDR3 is CASSVQGEKLFF. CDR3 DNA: TGTGCCAGCAGTGTACAAGGTGAAAAACTGTTTTTT.

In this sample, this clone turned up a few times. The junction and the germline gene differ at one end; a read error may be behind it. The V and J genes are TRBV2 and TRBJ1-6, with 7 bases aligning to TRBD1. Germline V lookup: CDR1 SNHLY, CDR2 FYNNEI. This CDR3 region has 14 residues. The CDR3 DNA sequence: TGTGCCAGCAGGGGACAGTGGGGCCGTTCACTCCTCCACTTT. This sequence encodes CASRGQWGRSLLHF.

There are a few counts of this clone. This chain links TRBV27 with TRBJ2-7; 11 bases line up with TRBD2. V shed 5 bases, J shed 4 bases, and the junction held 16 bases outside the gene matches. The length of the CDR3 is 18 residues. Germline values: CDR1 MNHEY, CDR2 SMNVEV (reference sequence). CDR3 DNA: TGTGCCAGCAGTCAGGCCGAGGGGACTAGCGGAGCCTCTTACGAGCAGTACTTC. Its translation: CASSQAEGTSGASYEQYF.

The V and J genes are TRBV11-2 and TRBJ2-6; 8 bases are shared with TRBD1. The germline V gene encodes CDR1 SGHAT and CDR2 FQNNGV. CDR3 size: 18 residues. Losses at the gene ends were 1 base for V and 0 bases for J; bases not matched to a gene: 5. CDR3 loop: CASSLVTGGFSGANVLTF. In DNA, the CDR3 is TGTGCCAGCAGCTTAGTAACAGGGGGTTTCTCTGGGGCCAACGTCCTGACTTTC.

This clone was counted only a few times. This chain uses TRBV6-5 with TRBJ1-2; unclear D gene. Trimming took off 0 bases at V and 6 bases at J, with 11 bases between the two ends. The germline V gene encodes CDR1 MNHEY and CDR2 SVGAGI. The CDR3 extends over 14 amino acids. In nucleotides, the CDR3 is TGTGCCAGCAGTTACTCTCGGAGGAGGGATGGCTACACCTTC. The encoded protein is CASSYSRRRDGYTF.